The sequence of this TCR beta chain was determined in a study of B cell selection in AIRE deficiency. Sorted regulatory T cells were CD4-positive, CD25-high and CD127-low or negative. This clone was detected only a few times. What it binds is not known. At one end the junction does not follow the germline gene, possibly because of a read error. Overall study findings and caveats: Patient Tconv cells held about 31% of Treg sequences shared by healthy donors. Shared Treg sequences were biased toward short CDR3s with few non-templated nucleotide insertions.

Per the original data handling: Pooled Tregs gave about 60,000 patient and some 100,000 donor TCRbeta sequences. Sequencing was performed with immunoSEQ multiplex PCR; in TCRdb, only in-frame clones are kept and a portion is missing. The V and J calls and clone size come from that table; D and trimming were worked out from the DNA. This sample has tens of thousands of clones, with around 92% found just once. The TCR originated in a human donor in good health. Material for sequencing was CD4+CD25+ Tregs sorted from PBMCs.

CDR3 amino acids: CARRQGVSF. The CDR3 region has the DNA TGTGCCAGACGACAGGGAGTGTCCTTC. The chain has TRBV3-1 (or the pseudogene TRBV3-2) and TRBJ1-2, with 7 bases lining up with TRBD1. Per germline, CDR1 LGHDT and CDR2 YNNKEL (reference sequence). The CDR3 extends over 9 amino acids.